This T cell receptor (beta chain) appears in the sequencing data of a study of response to subunit inactivated influenza vaccine. TCRdb re-analysed the RT-PCR reads in MiXCR, keeping a single row per CDR3 protein. This sample has under 200,000 distinct CDR3 sequences, with about 10% found just once. Germline V gives CDR1 SEHNR, CDR2 FQNEAQ (reference sequence). V was clipped by 2 bases and J by 0 bases, with 4 bases between them. CDR3 length equals 14 residues. This sequence was found in a man aged 50-75 years who received an inactivated influenza vaccine. The sequenced sample was CD8+ T cells sorted from PBMCs, obtained around 25 months after vaccination. The rearrangement joins TRBV7-9 to TRBJ1-4; D is unresolved. This chain's CDR3 is CASSLFSTNEKLFF. The CDR3 nucleotides read TGTGCCAGCAGCTTATTTTCAACTAATGAAAAACTGTTTTTT.